A single sample gave rise to the 4 T cell receptor beta chains below, sequenced in a study of OX40 agonist ivuxolimab in advanced cancers. TCRdb keeps only in-frame clones here, not all; method: immunoSEQ multiplex PCR. Among 45,000 or so clones listed, 65% to 90% were seen once. Sequenced material: CD4+ or CD8+ T cells sorted from blood, taken in a trial of the OX40 agonist ivuxolimab. Receptors originate from an adult with an advanced solid tumor such as melanoma, head and neck, liver or kidney cancer.

This clone was seen once. The rearrangement joins TRBV10-1 to TRBJ1-1; D might be TRBD1 (6 bases). This CDR3 has 17 residues. Germline lookup yields CDR1 WNHNN and CDR2 SYGVQD (reference sequence). The V and J ends lost 6 bases and 1 base respectively, with 21 bases between them. DNA for the CDR3: TGCGCCAGCAGCGGGAGCCAATTTGGACAGAAGAACACTGAAGCTTTCTTT. Its protein is CASSGSQFGQKNTEAFF.

In its sample, this clone was seen once. This sequence joins TRBV6-1 and TRBJ2-7; D remains ambiguous. Trimming cost V 10 bases and J 0 bases, with 13 bases left between them. Germline V gene lookup returns CDR1 MNHNS and CDR2 SASEGT. This CDR3 is built from 13 residues. CDR3 region: CAIEKPSSYEQYF. CDR3 sequence (DNA): TGTGCCATAGAGAAGCCGAGCTCCTACGAGCAGTACTTC.

V usage is TRBV11-2 and J usage is TRBJ2-7; 7 positions agree with TRBD1. Germline-derived CDR1 and CDR2 are SGHAT and FQNNGV. The V gene end was trimmed by 0 bases and the J gene end by 2 bases; junction bases not matched to a gene: 4. The CDR3 sequence is 15 residues long. The CDR3 DNA is TGTGCCAGCAGCTTAGAAGCGACAGGGACCTACGAGCAGTACTTC. Translation: CASSLEATGTYEQYF.

This sequence joins TRBV7-8 and TRBJ1-5, with D hard to call. V was pared by 1 base and J by 4 bases, with 11 bases between. The V gene's germline CDR1 is SGHVS and CDR2 FQNEAQ. The CDR3 runs 15 residues. The CDR3 reads CASSLGRPPNQPQHF. The CDR3 bases are TGTGCCAGCAGCTTAGGACGCCCCCCGAATCAGCCCCAGCATTTT.